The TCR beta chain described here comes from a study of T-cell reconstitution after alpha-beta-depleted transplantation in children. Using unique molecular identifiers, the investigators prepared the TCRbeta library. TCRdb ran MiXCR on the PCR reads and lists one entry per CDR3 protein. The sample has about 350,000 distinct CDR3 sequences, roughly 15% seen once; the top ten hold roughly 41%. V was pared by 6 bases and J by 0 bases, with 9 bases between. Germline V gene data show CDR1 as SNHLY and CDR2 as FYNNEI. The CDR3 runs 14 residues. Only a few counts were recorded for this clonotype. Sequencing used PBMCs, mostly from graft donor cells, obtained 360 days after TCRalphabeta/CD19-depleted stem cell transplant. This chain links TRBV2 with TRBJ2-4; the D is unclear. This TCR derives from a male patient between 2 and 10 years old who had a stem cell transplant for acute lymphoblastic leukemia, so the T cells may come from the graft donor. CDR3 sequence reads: CASRAVLAKNIQYF. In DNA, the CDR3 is TGTGCCAGCAGAGCAGTGCTAGCCAAAAACATTCAGTACTTC.